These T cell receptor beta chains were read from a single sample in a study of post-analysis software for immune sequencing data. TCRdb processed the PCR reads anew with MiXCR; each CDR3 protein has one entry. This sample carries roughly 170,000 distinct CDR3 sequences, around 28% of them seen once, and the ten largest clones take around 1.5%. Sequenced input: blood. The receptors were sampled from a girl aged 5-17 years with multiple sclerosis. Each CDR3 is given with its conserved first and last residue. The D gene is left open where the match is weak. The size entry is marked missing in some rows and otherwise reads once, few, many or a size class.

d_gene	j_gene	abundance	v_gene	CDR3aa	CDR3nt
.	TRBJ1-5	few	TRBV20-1	CSARDLGEFNQPQHF	TGCAGTGCTAGAGATTTGGGGGAGTTCAATCAGCCCCAGCATTTT
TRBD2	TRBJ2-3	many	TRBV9	CASSVAGSSGNTQYF	TGTGCCAGCAGCGTAGCTGGGTCTAGCGGAAATACGCAGTATTTT
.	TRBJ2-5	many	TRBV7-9	CASSLETQYF	TGTGCCAGCAGCTTGGAGACCCAGTACTTC
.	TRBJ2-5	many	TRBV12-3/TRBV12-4	CASSPTQETQYF	TGTGCCAGCAGTCCAACCCAAGAGACCCAGTACTTC
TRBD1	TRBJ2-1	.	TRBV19	CASTPGTGSYNEQFF	TGTGCCAGTACCCCCGGGACAGGCTCCTACAATGAGCAGTTCTTC
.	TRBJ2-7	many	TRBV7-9	CASSLEGGPYEQYF	TGTGCCAGCAGCTTAGAAGGAGGGCCGTACGAGCAGTACTTC
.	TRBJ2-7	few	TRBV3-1	CASSQVHEQYF	TGTGCCAGCAGCCAAGTCCACGAGCAGTACTTC
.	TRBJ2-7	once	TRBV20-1	CSASRDSRSYEQYF	TGCAGTGCTTCGCGGGATTCCCGCTCCTACGAGCAGTACTTC
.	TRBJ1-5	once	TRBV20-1	CSARESNQPQHF	TGCAGTGCTAGGGAAAGCAATCAGCCCCAGCATTTT
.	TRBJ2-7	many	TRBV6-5	CASSPHGNSYEQYF	TGTGCCAGCAGCCCTCACGGGAATTCTTACGAGCAGTACTTC
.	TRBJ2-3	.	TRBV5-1	CASSSVLDTQYF	TGCGCCAGCAGCTCGGTACTGGATACGCAGTATTTT
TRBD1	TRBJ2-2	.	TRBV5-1	CASSLGTGDTGELFF	TGCGCCAGCAGCCTCGGGACAGGGGACACCGGGGAGCTGTTTTTT
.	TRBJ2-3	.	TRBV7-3	CASSQTSSLGDTQYF	TGTGCCAGCAGCCAGACTAGTAGCCTCGGAGATACGCAGTATTTT
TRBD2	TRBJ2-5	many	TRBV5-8	CASSLEVSGGPEQYF	TGTGCCAGCAGCTTGGAGGTTAGCGGGGGACCTGAGCAGTACTTC
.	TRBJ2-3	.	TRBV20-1	CSPRASGKVDTQYF	TGCAGCCCTAGAGCCAGCGGAAAAGTGGATACGCAGTATTTT
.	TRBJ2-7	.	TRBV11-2	CASSLDGSCWGTGICEQYF	TGTGCCAGCAGCTTAGATGGCAGCTGTTGGGGTACGGGAATTTGCGAGCAGTACTTC
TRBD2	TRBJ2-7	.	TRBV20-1	CSAPFWLAGGDEQYF	TGCAGTGCCCCATTCTGGCTAGCGGGAGGGGACGAGCAGTACTTC
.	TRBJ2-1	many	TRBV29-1	CSVSQGGSYNEQFF	TGCAGCGTTTCCCAGGGCGGCTCCTACAATGAGCAGTTCTTC
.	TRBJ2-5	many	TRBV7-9	CASSLETKGVMETQYF	TGTGCCAGCAGCTTAGAAACGAAAGGGGTAATGGAGACCCAGTACTTC
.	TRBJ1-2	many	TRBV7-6	CASSLLGERGVDGYTF	TGTGCCAGCAGCTTATTGGGGGAGCGCGGAGTTGATGGCTACACCTTC
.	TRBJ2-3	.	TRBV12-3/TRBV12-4	CASSSGGSRSQYF	TGTGCCAGCAGTTCGGGCGGGTCTAGGTCGCAGTATTTT
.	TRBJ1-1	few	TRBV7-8	CASSLAIGGGTEAFF	TGTGCCAGCAGCTTAGCGATCGGGGGAGGCACTGAAGCTTTCTTT
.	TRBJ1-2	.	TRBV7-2	CASSLGDAGYTF	TGTGCCAGCAGCCTGGGGGACGCGGGCTACACCTTC
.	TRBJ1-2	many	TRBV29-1	CSVAGLRDGYTF	TGCAGCGTCGCAGGGTTGAGGGATGGCTACACCTTC
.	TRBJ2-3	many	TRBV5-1	CASSLGGGGATDTQYF	TGCGCCAGCAGCTTAGGGGGTGGTGGAGCGACAGATACGCAGTATTTT
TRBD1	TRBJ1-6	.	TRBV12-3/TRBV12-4	CASRGTRGGSPRHF	TGTGCCAGCAGGGGGACCAGGGGGGGATCACCCCGCCACTTT
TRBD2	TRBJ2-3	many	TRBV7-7	CASSLTSMGTDTQYF	TGTGCTAGCAGCTTGACTAGCATGGGCACAGATACGCAGTATTTT
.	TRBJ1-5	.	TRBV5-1	CASSLTGSQPQHF	TGCGCCAGCAGCCTAACAGGGAGTCAGCCCCAGCATTTT
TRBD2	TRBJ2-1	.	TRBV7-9	CASSQQRTSPYNEQFF	TGTGCCAGCAGTCAACAGAGGACTAGTCCTTACAATGAGCAGTTCTTC
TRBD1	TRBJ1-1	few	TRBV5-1	CASSRDSQILREAFF	TGCGCCAGCAGCAGGGACAGCCAAATCCTACGTGAAGCTTTCTTT
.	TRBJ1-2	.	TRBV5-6	CASSLVAGESGCTF	TGTGCCAGCAGCTTGGTGGCGGGGGAGAGTGGCTGCACCTTC
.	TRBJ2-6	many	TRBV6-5	CASSLRDTSGANVLTF	TGTGCCAGCAGTTTACGGGACACCTCTGGGGCCAACGTCCTGACTTTC
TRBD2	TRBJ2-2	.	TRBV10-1	CARGSGRSNTGELFF	TGCGCCAGGGGTAGCGGGAGGAGTAACACCGGGGAGCTGTTTTTT
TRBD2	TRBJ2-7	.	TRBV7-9	CDSSPLELAHRAYEQYF	TGTGACAGCAGCCCACTTGAACTAGCGCACCGGGCCTACGAGCAGTACTTC
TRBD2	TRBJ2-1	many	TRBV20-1	CSARDPGLAGTPPRNEQFF	TGCAGTGCTAGAGATCCGGGACTAGCGGGAACTCCCCCAAGGAATGAGCAGTTCTTC
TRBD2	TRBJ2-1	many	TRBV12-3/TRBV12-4	CASSFMGLADYNEQFF	TGTGCCAGCAGTTTTATGGGACTAGCGGACTACAATGAGCAGTTCTTC
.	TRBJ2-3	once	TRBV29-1	CRAGTRSTDTQYF	TGCAGGGCGGGCACTAGAAGCACAGATACGCAGTATTTT
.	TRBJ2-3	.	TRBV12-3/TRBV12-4	CASSRDIEGTDTQYF	TGTGCCAGCAGCCGGGACATCGAGGGCACAGATACGCAGTATTTT
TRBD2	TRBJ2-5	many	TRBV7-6	CASSLVAGSGNGETQYF	TGTGCCAGCAGCTTAGTAGCCGGTAGCGGGAACGGGGAGACCCAGTACTTC
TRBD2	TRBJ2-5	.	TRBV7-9	CASSQAGGLEETQYF	TGTGCCAGCAGCCAGGCGGGGGGCCTTGAAGAGACCCAGTACTTC
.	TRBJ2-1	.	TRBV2	CASSDPANEQFF	TGTGCCAGCAGTGACCCAGCAAATGAGCAGTTCTTC